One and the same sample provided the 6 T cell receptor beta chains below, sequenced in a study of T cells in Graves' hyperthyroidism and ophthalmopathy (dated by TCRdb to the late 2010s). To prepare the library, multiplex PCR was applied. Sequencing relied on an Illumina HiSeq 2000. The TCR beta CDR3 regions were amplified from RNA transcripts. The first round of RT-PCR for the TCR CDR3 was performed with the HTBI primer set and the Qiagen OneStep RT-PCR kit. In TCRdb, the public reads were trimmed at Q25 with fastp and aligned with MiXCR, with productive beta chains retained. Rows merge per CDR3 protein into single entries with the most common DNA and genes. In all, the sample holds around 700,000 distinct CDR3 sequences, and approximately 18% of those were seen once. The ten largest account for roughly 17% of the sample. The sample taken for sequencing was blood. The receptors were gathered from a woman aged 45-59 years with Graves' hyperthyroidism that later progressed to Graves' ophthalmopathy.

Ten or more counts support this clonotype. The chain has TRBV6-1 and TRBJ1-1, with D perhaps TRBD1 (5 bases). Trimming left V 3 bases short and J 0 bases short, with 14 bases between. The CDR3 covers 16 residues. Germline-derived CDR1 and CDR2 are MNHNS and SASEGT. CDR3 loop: CASSDLGAAMNTEAFF. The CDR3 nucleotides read TGTGCCAGCAGTGATTTAGGGGCGGCGATGAACACTGAAGCTTTCTTT.

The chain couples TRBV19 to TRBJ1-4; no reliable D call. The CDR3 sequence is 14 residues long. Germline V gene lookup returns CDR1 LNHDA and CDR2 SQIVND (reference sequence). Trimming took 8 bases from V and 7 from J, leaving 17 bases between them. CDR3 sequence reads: CASGMGLPREKLFF. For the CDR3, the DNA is TGTGCCAGTGGAATGGGCCTGCCCCGTGAAAAACTGTTTTTT.

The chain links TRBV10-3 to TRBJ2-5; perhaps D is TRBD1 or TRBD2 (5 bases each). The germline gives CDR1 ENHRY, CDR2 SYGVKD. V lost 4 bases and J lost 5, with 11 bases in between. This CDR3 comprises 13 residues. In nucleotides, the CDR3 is TGTGCCATCAGTGGGGGGAAGGGCGAGACCCAGTACTTC. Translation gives CAISGGKGETQYF.

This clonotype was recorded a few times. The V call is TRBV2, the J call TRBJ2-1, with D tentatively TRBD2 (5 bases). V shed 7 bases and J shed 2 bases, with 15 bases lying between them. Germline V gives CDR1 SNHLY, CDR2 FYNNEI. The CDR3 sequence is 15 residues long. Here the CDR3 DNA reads TGTGCCAGCACTGGAGGCAGATCCCCCTACAATGAGCAGTTCTTC. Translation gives CASTGGRSPYNEQFF.

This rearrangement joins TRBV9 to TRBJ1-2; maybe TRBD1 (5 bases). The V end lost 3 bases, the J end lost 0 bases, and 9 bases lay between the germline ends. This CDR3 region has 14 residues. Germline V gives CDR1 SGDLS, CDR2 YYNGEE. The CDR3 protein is CASSAGETNYGYTF. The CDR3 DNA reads TGTGCCAGCAGCGCGGGGGAAACTAACTATGGCTACACCTTC. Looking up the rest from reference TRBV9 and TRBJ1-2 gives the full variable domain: DSGVTQTPKHLITATGQRVTLRCSPRSGDLSVYWYQQSLDQGLQFLIQYYNGEERAKGNILERFSAQQFPDLHSELNLSSLELGDSALYFCASSAGETNYGYTFGSGTRLTVV.

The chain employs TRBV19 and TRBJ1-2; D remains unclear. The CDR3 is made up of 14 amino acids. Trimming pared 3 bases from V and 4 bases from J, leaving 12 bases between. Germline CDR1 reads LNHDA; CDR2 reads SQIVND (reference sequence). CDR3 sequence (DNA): TGTGCCAGTAGTATGGCTCCGACTGTCTATGGCTACACCTTC. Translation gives CASSMAPTVYGYTF. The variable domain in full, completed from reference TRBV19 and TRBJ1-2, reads DGGITQSPKYLFRKEGQNVTLSCEQNLNHDAMYWYRQDPGQGLRLIYYSQIVNDFQKGDIAEGYSVSREKKESFPLTVTSAQKNPTAFYLCASSMAPTVYGYTFGSGTRLTVV.